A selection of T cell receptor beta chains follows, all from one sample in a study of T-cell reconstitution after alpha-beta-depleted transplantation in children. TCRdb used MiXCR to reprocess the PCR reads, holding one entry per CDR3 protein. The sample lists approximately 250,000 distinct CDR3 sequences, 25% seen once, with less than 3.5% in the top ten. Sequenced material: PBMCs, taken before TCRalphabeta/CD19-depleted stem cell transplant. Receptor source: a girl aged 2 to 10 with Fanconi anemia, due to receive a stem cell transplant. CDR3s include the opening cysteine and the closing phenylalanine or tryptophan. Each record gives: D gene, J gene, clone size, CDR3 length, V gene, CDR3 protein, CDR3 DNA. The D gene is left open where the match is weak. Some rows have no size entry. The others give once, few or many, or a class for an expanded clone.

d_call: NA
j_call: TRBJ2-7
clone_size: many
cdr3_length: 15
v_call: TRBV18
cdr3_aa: CASSPNPSSSYEQYF
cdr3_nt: TGTGCCAGCTCACCAAATCCTTCTAGCTCCTACGAGCAGTACTTC

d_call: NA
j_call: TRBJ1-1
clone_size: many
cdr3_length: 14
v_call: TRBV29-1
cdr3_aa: CSVEDRSPNTEAFF
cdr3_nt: TGCAGCGTTGAAGATCGTAGTCCGAACACTGAAGCTTTCTTT

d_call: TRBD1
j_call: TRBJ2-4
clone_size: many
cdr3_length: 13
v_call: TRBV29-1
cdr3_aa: CSVDEDRGNIQYF
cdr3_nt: TGCAGCGTCGACGAGGACAGGGGAAACATTCAGTACTTC

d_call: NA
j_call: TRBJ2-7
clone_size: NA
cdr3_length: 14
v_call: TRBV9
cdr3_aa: CASNAGNGLYEQYF
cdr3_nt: TGTGCCAGCAACGCCGGGAATGGACTTTACGAGCAGTACTTC

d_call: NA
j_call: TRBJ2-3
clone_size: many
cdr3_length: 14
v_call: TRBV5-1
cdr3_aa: CASTTGVNTDTQYF
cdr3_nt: TGCGCCAGCACCACCGGAGTGAACACAGATACGCAGTATTTT

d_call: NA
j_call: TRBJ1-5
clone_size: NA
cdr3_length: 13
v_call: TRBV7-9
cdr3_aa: CASSPRSDQPQHF
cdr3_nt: TGTGCCAGCAGCCCTCGGTCCGATCAGCCCCAGCATTTT

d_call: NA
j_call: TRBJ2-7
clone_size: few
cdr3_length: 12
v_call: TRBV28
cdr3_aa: CASSLLKYEQYF
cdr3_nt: TGTGCCAGCAGTTTACTCAAATACGAGCAGTACTTC

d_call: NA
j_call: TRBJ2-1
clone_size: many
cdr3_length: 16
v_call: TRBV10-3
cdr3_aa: CAISDSTKRPYNEQFF
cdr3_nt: TGTGCCATCAGTGATTCCACCAAGCGGCCCTACAATGAGCAGTTCTTC

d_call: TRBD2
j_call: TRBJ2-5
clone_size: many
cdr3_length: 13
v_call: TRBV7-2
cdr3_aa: CASRLAGVETQYF
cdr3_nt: TGTGCCAGCAGGCTAGCGGGAGTAGAGACCCAGTACTTC

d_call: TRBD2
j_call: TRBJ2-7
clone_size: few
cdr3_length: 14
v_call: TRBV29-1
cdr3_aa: CSVEGLADTYEQYF
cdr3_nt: TGCAGCGTTGAGGGACTAGCGGATACCTACGAGCAGTACTTC

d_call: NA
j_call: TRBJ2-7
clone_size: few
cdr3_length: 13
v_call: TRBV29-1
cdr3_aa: CSASQGASYEQYF
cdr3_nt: TGCAGCGCCTCACAGGGTGCATCCTACGAGCAGTACTTC